What follows describes a single T cell receptor (beta chain). The record originates from a study of blood T cell repertoires in COVID-19. About the study: Sites in the United States, Italy and Spain provided acute and convalescent COVID-19 samples. Sources were T cells, B-cell-depleted T cells, or PBMCs; the material itself was cDNA or gDNA.

There are 14 residues in the CDR3. Looked up from germline, CDR1 is SGHRS and CDR2 is YFSETQ. The V end lost 5 bases, the J end lost 0 bases, and 11 bases lay between the germline ends. In the source study's methods: Reference gene primer amplification in the assay estimated nucleated cell counts. The repertoire was sequenced with immunoSEQ multiplex PCR; TCRdb's copy has only in-frame clones and lacks some. From that table come the V and J calls and clone size; the DNA was used to work out D and trimming. The repertoire holds over 150,000 clones, with 70% to 90% as singletons. The sequencing input was peripheral blood. This chain uses TRBV5-1 with TRBJ2-5, with D unclear. The clonotype was recovered from a man aged 70-80 years with active or convalescent COVID-19. This CDR3 reads CASRVAANQETQYF. In DNA form, the CDR3 reads TGCGCCAGCAGGGTAGCCGCAAACCAAGAGACCCAGTACTTC.